These 13 T cell receptor beta chains share one sample of origin, sequenced in a study of T cell responses to AZD1222 COVID-19 vaccine. The data were produced by immunoSEQ multiplex PCR, yet TCRdb's version contains in-frame clones alone and is incomplete. The sample lists around 130,000 clones, 89% occurring once. The specimen was peripheral blood, collected 28 days after the second AZD1222 dose. The origin of the receptors is an adult who received the AZD1222 COVID-19 vaccine.

This clone was observed a single time. This chain uses TRBV12-5 with TRBJ2-7; 8 bases agree with TRBD1. The CDR3 spans 17 residues. Germline assignment: CDR1 LGHNT and CDR2 FRNRAP. Trimming at V came to 3 bases and at J to 1 base, leaving 11 bases not matched to a gene. The CDR3 is CASGFRQGSFTSYEQYF. In nucleotides, the CDR3 is TGTGCTAGTGGTTTTCGACAGGGGTCCTTCACTTCCTACGAGCAGTACTTC.

This chain links TRBV6-5 with TRBJ1-2; TRBD1 aligns across 12 bases. CDR1 and CDR2 from the germline V gene are MNHEY and SVGAGI. The CDR3 runs 15 residues. V lost 2 bases to trimming and J lost 8 bases; unmatched junction nucleotides: 6. The chain's CDR3 is CASSYQPGTGGGYTF. The DNA for the CDR3 is TGTGCCAGCAGTTACCAACCCGGGACAGGGGGCGGCTACACCTTC.

The chain carries TRBV3-1 (or the pseudogene TRBV3-2) and TRBJ2-2, with a tentative D call TRBD1 (6 bases). The CDR3 runs 14 residues. Per the germline V gene, CDR1 is LGHDT and CDR2 is YNNKEL (reference sequence). Trimming removed 0 bases at V and 5 bases at J, with 7 bases between. CDR3 bases: TGTGCCAGCAGCCAAGAAGGGGGTACCGGGGAGCTGTTTTTT. It translates to CASSQEGGTGELFF.

The chain uses TRBV5-6 and TRBJ1-1; D may be TRBD1 (6 bases). Germline V gives CDR1 SGHDT, CDR2 YYEEEE. This CDR3 is 15 amino acids long. V was trimmed by 4 bases and J by 5 bases, leaving 18 bases between them. CDR3 DNA sequence: TGTGCCAGCAGCCCACCCCCTCGGGGGCAAACTGAAGCTTTCTTT. Residues: CASSPPPRGQTEAFF.

The rearrangement links TRBV5-4 to TRBJ2-2; 9 bases align to TRBD2. Germline CDR1 SGHNT, CDR2 YYREEE (reference sequence). The CDR3 covers 16 residues. The junction had 10 bases not matched to a gene; V was cut back by 5 bases and J by 5 bases. The CDR3, as DNA: TGTGCCAGCAGACGGGGAGAGCGGGGGGCGACCGGGGAGCTGTTTTTT. It yields the protein CASRRGERGATGELFF.

The J gene is TRBJ2-3, the V gene TRBV5-1; TRBD2 might be the D (6 bases). The V gene's germline CDR1 is SGHRS and CDR2 YFSETQ. The CDR3 is 15 amino acids. V lost 0 bases to trimming and J lost 6 bases, with 14 bases between them. The CDR3 spells CASSLATSRADTQYF. CDR3 coding DNA: TGCGCCAGCAGCTTGGCAACTAGCCGGGCCGATACGCAGTATTTT. Full variable domain (remainder filled in from reference TRBV5-1 and TRBJ2-3): KAGVTQTPRYLIKTRGQQVTLSCSPISGHRSVSWYQQTPGQGLQFLFEYFSETQRNKGNFPGRFSGRQFSNSRSEMNVSTLELGDSALYLCASSLATSRADTQYFGPGTRLTVL.

DNA for the CDR3: TGTGCCAGCAGCTCGTCAGGGGCCCCGGGATGGGAGACCCAGTACTTC. Its protein is CASSSSGAPGWETQYF. The chain combines TRBV7-9 with TRBJ2-5; weak D call: TRBD1 (6 bases). CDR3 size: 16 residues. Per the germline V gene, CDR1 is SEHNR and CDR2 is FQNEAQ (reference sequence). Between the trimmed V and J ends, which lost 4 bases and 5 bases, there was a span of 20 bases.

This clone was observed a single time. This sequence joins TRBV18 and TRBJ1-1, with no clear D. V was cut by 3 bases and J by 4 bases, with 9 bases left in between. Per the germline V gene, CDR1 is KGHSH and CDR2 is LQKENI. The CDR3 length is 13 residues. The CDR3 region has the DNA TGTGCCAGCTCACCTATCTGGTTCACTGAAGCTTTCTTT. This encodes CASSPIWFTEAFF.

V is TRBV7-9 and J is TRBJ1-4, with 11 bases identical to TRBD1. CDR1 is SEHNR, CDR2 FQNEAQ, per germline (reference sequence). The V gene end was trimmed by 5 bases and the J gene end by 3 bases; junction bases not matched to a gene: 5. The CDR3 totals 16 residues. This CDR3 is CASSAGTGGPNEKLFF. CDR3 nucleotides: TGTGCCAGCAGCGCCGGGACAGGGGGACCTAATGAAAAACTGTTTTTT.

This clone showed up just a few times. This rearrangement joins TRBV12-3 or TRBV12-4 to TRBJ1-2; no clear D. The CDR3 has 12 residues. The germline V and J ends were trimmed by 3 bases and 2 bases, with 4 bases remaining between them. This chain's CDR3 is CASSLYNYGYTF. CDR3 DNA: TGTGCCAGCAGTTTGTACAACTATGGCTACACCTTC.

V and J are TRBV18 and TRBJ2-1; possibly TRBD2 for D (5 bases). Looked up from germline, CDR1 is KGHSH and CDR2 is LQKENI. V was trimmed by 0 bases and J by 8 bases, leaving 11 bases between them. The CDR3 runs 14 residues. The CDR3 sequence: CASSPPRATDEQFF. DNA for the CDR3: TGTGCCAGCTCACCACCGCGGGCCACAGATGAGCAGTTCTTC.

J is TRBJ2-3 and V is TRBV20-1; D not certain. Deletions cut 6 bases from V and 5 bases from J, with 9 bases between. Germline V gives CDR1 DFQATT, CDR2 SNEGSKA (reference sequence). The CDR3 is made up of 11 amino acids. This CDR3 reads CSAPTRDTQYF. The CDR3 nucleotides are TGCAGTGCCCCGACTCGAGATACGCAGTATTTT.

The rearrangement links TRBV9 to TRBJ1-3; D is perhaps TRBD1 (6 bases). This CDR3 is 15 amino acids long. Deletions cut 2 bases from V and 2 bases from J, with 11 bases between. Germline assignment: CDR1 SGDLS and CDR2 YYNGEE. CDR3 amino acids: CASSVEGVTGNTIYF. In DNA, the CDR3 is TGTGCCAGCAGCGTCGAGGGGGTGACTGGAAACACCATATATTTT.